The clone carrying this T cell receptor beta chain was counted at least ten times. The antigen is unknown. This CDR3 is 15 amino acids long. The V and J ends lost 6 bases and 6 bases, in that order; junction bases with no gene match: 13. Germline CDR1 is SQVTM and CDR2 is ANQGSEA. Time point denoted: sample taken at primary tumor resection. In each case, whole RNA from tumor, nontumor lung or frozen PBMC was sequenced unsorted. This specimen comes from a study of spatial heterogeneity in lung cancer. Study-level findings and limits: There were more appearances of ubiquitous expanded tumor TCRs in blood at resection than at follow-up.

TCRdb processed the 5' RACE reads anew with MiXCR; each CDR3 protein has one entry. The sample contains 9,500 to 15,000 distinct CDR3 sequences, roughly an eighth of which appear only once. The rearrangement joins TRBV29-1 to TRBJ2-1, with TRBD1 matching 8 bases. The TCR was taken from a female donor with early-stage non-small cell lung cancer. The starting material was PBMCs, obtained at surgery. The chain's CDR3 is CSVPKPGQVINEQFF. Written as DNA, the CDR3 is TGCAGCGTCCCGAAACCGGGACAGGTCATCAATGAGCAGTTCTTC.